The next 17 T cell receptor beta chains were all read from a single sample in a study of blood T cell repertoires in COVID-19. Sequencing used immunoSEQ multiplex PCR; TCRdb keeps in-frame clones, though not all of them. The profile covers over 35,000 clones, with 91% appearing a single time and around a sixth taken by the ten largest. Sequencing used peripheral blood. These receptors originate from a woman aged 25 to 39 in a cohort sampled during active COVID-19.

V is TRBV4-3 and J is TRBJ2-3; D is perhaps TRBD1 (5 bases). The V and J ends lost 3 bases and 0 bases respectively, with 10 bases between them. Germline V gene lookup returns CDR1 LGHNA and CDR2 YSLEER. CDR3 size: 15 residues. CDR3 nucleotides: TGCGCCAGCAGCCAGCTAGGGGCTAGCACAGATACGCAGTATTTT. It specifies CASSQLGASTDTQYF.

The chain uses TRBV28 and TRBJ1-1; D is ambiguous. The CDR3 extends over 14 amino acids. CDR1 MDHEN and CDR2 SYDVKM come from the germline V gene. The V gene lost 6 bases and the J gene lost 1 base, with 12 bases spanning the gap. The CDR3: CASSVPRGNTEAFF. CDR3 coding DNA: TGTGCCAGCAGCGTTCCGCGGGGGAACACTGAAGCTTTCTTT. The full variable domain, completed using reference TRBV28 and TRBJ1-1, is DVKVTQSSRYLVKRTGEKVFLECVQDMDHENMFWYRQDPGLGLRLIYFSYDVKMKEKGDIPEGYSVSREKKERFSLILESASTNQTSMYLCASSVPRGNTEAFFGQGTRLTVV.

The rearrangement joins TRBV28 to TRBJ2-1; TRBD2 matches 8 bases. Germline CDR1 reads MDHEN; CDR2 reads SYDVKM. Trimming at V came to 8 bases and at J to 4 bases, leaving 13 bases not matched to a gene. The length of the CDR3 is 16 residues. CDR3 nucleotide sequence: TGTGCCAGCGATTCCCCGACTAGCGCGGCTTACAATGAGCAGTTCTTC. It specifies CASDSPTSAAYNEQFF.

J is TRBJ2-1 and V is TRBV24-1; TRBD2 matches at 13 bases. Germline V gene lookup returns CDR1 KGHDR and CDR2 SFDVKD. V lost 8 bases, J lost 5 bases, and 5 bases stayed unmatched. The length of the CDR3 is 15 residues. CDR3 in amino acids: CATTRTSGGHNEQFF. The CDR3 DNA sequence: TGTGCCACCACCAGGACTAGCGGGGGCCACAATGAGCAGTTCTTC.

The rearrangement links TRBV19 to TRBJ2-5; 14 bases align to TRBD2. Germline V gene lookup returns CDR1 LNHDA and CDR2 SQIVND (reference sequence). Trimming took 5 bases from V and 4 from J; bases not matched to a gene: 6. The CDR3 has 16 residues. This CDR3 reads CASSSGTSGRGETQYF. DNA of the CDR3: TGTGCCAGTAGTTCCGGGACTAGCGGGAGAGGAGAGACCCAGTACTTC.

The chain uses TRBV19 and TRBJ2-2; TRBD2 matches at 13 bases. This CDR3 is built from 18 residues. The V and J ends lost 8 bases and 7 bases, in that order; junction bases with no gene match: 16. The germline V gene has CDR1 LNHDA and CDR2 SQIVND (reference sequence). The CDR3 here is CASGGLAGVSGEGGELFF. The DNA of the CDR3 is TGTGCCAGTGGTGGACTAGCGGGAGTATCGGGGGAGGGCGGGGAGCTGTTTTTT.

The chain recombines TRBV9 with TRBJ2-7, with 10 positions matching TRBD2. Germline lookup yields CDR1 SGDLS and CDR2 YYNGEE. Losses at the gene ends were 4 bases for V and 2 bases for J; bases not matched to a gene: 3. The CDR3 spans 14 residues. In nucleotides, the CDR3 is TGTGCCAGCAGCCGGACTAGCGGTACCTACGAGCAGTACTTC. It specifies CASSRTSGTYEQYF.

This clone has more than one count but fewer than ten. J is TRBJ2-1 and V is TRBV24-1, with a weak D call TRBD2 (5 bases). This CDR3 contains 14 residues. The germline V gene has CDR1 KGHDR and CDR2 SFDVKD. Trimming shortened V by 6 bases and J by 3 bases, and 11 bases separated the two germline ends. In nucleotides, the CDR3 is TGTGCCACCAGTCGTCGGGATTACTACAATGAGCAGTTCTTC. It encodes CATSRRDYYNEQFF.

This chain links TRBV11-1 with TRBJ2-7, with D possibly being TRBD1 (6 bases). Trimming removed 2 bases from V and 2 bases from J, with 13 bases in between. The CDR3 spans 15 residues. Germline V gene data show CDR1 as SGHAT and CDR2 as FQDESV (reference sequence). The CDR3 DNA reads as TGTGCCAGCAGCTTATATAGGACAGAACCCTACGAGCAGTACTTC. This codes for CASSLYRTEPYEQYF.

The rearrangement joins TRBV5-1 to TRBJ1-2; the D is unclear. Trimming left V 0 bases short and J 6 bases short, with 12 bases between. This CDR3 comprises 14 residues. Germline lookup yields CDR1 SGHRS and CDR2 YFSETQ. This CDR3 reads CASSLESGSDGYTF. The CDR3 DNA is TGCGCCAGCAGCTTGGAGTCCGGGTCCGATGGCTACACCTTC.

V and J are TRBV6-6 and TRBJ1-2; D is uncertain. This CDR3 contains 15 residues. The germline gives CDR1 MNHNY, CDR2 SVGAGI (reference sequence). Trimming shortened V by 2 bases and J by 8 bases, and 18 bases separated the two germline ends. The CDR3 reads CASSYRPEGSEGYTF. Here the CDR3 DNA reads TGTGCCAGCAGTTACAGGCCCGAGGGCTCGGAAGGCTACACCTTC.

The V gene is TRBV6-5, the J gene TRBJ2-1; 11 bases fit TRBD2. Looked up from germline, CDR1 is MNHEY and CDR2 is SVGAGI. The CDR3 contains 16 residues. V lost 4 bases and J lost 2; bases outside the gene matches: 4. This CDR3 is CASSSRLAGTYNEQFF. The CDR3 bases are TGTGCCAGCAGTTCCCGACTAGCGGGAACCTACAATGAGCAGTTCTTC.

V is TRBV11-3 and J is TRBJ2-1; a possible D gene is TRBD1 (5 bases). The ends were cut back, 0 bases at V and 0 bases at J, with 9 bases in the middle. This CDR3 is built from 16 residues. Germline values: CDR1 SGHNT, CDR2 YENEEA. The CDR3 protein is CASSLDRASSYNEQFF. The CDR3 DNA reads TGTGCCAGCAGCTTAGACAGGGCGAGCTCCTACAATGAGCAGTTCTTC.

The genes are TRBV11-2 and TRBJ1-1; D remains ambiguous. The V gene's germline CDR1 is SGHAT and CDR2 FQNNGV. The CDR3 is made up of 17 amino acids. V was shortened by 5 bases and J by 0 bases, with 19 bases between the two germline ends. CDR3: CASSLTSGTFMNTEAFF. The DNA for the CDR3 is TGTGCCAGCAGCCTAACGTCAGGTACATTCATGAACACTGAAGCTTTCTTT.

The rearrangement uses TRBV19 and TRBJ2-3; 10 bases match TRBD2. This CDR3 spans 16 amino acids. Trimming cost V 1 base and J 1 base; bases outside gene matches: 2. Germline assignment: CDR1 LNHDA and CDR2 SQIVND (reference sequence). In DNA form, the CDR3 reads TGTGCCAGTAGTATAGCTGGGACTAGCGGCACAGATACGCAGTATTTT. Translation gives CASSIAGTSGTDTQYF.

The gene calls are TRBV7-3 and TRBJ2-1, with a weak D call TRBD2 (6 bases). CDR1 and CDR2 (germline): SGHTA, FQGTGA. The CDR3 is 13 amino acids. Trimming stripped 5 bases from V and 6 bases from J, with 11 bases between. The CDR3 here is CASSLTSLNEQFF. The CDR3 region has the DNA TGTGCCAGCAGCCTCACTAGCCTCAATGAGCAGTTCTTC.

The V call is TRBV19, the J call TRBJ2-7; 14 bases are a match to TRBD2. The CDR3 extends over 15 amino acids. Germline V lookup: CDR1 LNHDA, CDR2 SQIVND (reference sequence). Trimming cost V 3 bases and J 4 bases; bases outside gene matches: 2. This CDR3 reads CASSIRLAGGYEQYF. In nucleotides, the CDR3 is TGTGCCAGTAGTATCCGACTAGCGGGAGGGTACGAGCAGTACTTC.